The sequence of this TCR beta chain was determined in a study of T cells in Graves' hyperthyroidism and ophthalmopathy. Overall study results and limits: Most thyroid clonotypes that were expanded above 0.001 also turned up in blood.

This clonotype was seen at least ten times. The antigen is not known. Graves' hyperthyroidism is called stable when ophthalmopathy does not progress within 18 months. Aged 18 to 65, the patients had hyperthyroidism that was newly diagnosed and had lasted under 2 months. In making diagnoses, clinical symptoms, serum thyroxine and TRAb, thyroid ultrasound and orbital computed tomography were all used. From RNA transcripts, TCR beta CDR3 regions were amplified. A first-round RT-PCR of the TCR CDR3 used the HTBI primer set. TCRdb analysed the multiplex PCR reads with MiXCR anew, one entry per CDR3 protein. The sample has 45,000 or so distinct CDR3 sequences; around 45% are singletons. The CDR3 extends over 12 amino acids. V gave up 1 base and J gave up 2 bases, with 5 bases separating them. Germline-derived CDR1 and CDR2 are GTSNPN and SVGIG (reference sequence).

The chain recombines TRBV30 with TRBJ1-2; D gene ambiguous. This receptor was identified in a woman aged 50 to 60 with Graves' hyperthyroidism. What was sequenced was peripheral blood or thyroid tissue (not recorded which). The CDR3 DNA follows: TGTGCCTGGAGTGCGGGAAACTATGGCTACACCTTC. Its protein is CAWSAGNYGYTF.